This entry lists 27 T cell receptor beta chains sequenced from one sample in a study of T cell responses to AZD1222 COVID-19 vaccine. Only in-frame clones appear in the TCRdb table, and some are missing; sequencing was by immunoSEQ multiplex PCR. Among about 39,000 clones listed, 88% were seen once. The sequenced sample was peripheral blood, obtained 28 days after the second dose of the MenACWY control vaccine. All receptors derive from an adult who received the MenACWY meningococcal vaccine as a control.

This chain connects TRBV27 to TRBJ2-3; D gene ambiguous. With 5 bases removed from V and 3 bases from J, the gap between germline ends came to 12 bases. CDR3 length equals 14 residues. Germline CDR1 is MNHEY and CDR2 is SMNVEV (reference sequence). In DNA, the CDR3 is TGTGCCAGCAGTATGCGGACGGAGACAGATACGCAGTATTTT. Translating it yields CASSMRTETDTQYF.

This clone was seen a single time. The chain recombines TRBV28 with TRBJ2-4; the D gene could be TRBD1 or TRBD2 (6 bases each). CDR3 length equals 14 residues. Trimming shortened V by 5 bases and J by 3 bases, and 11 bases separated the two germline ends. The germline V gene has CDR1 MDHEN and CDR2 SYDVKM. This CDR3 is CASSGGGYKNIQYF. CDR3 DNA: TGTGCCAGCAGTGGAGGGGGTTACAAAAACATTCAGTACTTC.

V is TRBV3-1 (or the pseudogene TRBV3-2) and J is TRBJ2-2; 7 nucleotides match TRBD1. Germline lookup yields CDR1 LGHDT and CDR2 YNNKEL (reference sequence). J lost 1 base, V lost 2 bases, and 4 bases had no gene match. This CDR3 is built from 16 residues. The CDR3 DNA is TGTGCCAGCAGCCAATCCTGGGACAGGAACACCGGGGAGCTGTTTTTT. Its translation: CASSQSWDRNTGELFF.

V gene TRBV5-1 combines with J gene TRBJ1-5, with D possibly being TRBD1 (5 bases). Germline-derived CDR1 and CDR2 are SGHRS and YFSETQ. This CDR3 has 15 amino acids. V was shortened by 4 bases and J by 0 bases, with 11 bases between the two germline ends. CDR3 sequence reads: CASSLGPSSNQPQHF. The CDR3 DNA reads TGCGCCAGCAGCCTGGGGCCCAGTAGCAATCAGCCCCAGCATTTT. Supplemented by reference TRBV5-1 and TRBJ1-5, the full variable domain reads KAGVTQTPRYLIKTRGQQVTLSCSPISGHRSVSWYQQTPGQGLQFLFEYFSETQRNKGNFPGRFSGRQFSNSRSEMNVSTLELGDSALYLCASSLGPSSNQPQHFGDGTRLSIL.

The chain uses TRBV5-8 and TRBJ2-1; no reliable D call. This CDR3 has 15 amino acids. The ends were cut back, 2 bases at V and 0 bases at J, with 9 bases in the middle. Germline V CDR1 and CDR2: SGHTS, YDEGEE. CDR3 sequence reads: CASSFHVPSYNEQFF. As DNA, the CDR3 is TGTGCCAGCAGCTTTCACGTCCCCTCCTACAATGAGCAGTTCTTC.

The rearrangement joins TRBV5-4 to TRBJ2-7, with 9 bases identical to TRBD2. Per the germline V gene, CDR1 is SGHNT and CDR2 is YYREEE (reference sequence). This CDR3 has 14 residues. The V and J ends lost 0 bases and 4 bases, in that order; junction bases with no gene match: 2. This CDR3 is CASSLERGVYEQYF. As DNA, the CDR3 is TGTGCCAGCAGCTTGGAGCGGGGGGTGTACGAGCAGTACTTC.

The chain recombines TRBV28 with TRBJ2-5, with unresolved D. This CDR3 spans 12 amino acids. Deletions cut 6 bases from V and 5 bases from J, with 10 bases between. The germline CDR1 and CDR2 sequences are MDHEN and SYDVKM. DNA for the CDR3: TGTGCCAGCAGAGGCAGGCGGGAGACCCAGTACTTC. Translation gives CASRGRRETQYF.

CDR3 residues: CASTPQTDNEQFF. In nucleotides, the CDR3 is TGTGCCAGCACCCCACAAACCGACAATGAGCAGTTCTTC. The J gene is TRBJ2-1, the V gene TRBV3-1 (or the pseudogene TRBV3-2); D is ambiguous. V lost 7 bases, J lost 5 bases, and 12 bases lay in between. This CDR3 contains 13 residues. Germline assignment: CDR1 LGHDT and CDR2 YNNKEL (reference sequence).

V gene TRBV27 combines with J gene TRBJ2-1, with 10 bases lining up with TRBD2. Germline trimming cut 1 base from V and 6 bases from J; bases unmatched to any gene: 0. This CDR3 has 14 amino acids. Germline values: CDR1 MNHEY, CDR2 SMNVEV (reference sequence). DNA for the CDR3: TGTGCCAGCAGTTTATGGACTAGCGGCAATGAGCAGTTCTTC. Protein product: CASSLWTSGNEQFF.

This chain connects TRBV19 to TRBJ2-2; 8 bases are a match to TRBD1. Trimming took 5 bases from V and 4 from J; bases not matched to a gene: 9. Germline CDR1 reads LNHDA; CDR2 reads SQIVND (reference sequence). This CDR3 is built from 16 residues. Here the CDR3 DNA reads TGTGCCAGTAGTCTATTCAGGGGGCCGAGCACCGGGGAGCTGTTTTTT. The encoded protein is CASSLFRGPSTGELFF.

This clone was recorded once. The CDR3 bases are TGTGCCAGCTCGCGGGGGGGCTCGGAGACCCAGTACTTC. This codes for CASSRGGSETQYF. This chain uses TRBV14 with TRBJ2-5; 9 bases line up with TRBD2. V was clipped by 8 bases and J by 5 bases; unmatched bases: 6. The CDR3 is 13 amino acids. From germline, CDR1 is SGHDN and CDR2 FVKESK. Variable domain in full (rest from reference TRBV14 and TRBJ2-5): EAGVTQFPSHSVIEKGQTVTLRCDPISGHDNLYWYRRVMGKEIKFLLHFVKESKQDESGMPNNRFLAERTGGTYSTLKVQPAELEDSGVYFCASSRGGSETQYFGPGTRLLVL.

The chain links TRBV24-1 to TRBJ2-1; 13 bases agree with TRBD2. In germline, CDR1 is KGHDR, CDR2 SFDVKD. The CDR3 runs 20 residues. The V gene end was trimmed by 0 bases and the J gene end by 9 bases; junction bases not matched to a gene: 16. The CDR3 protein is CATSDLDRRTSGSIRGEQFF. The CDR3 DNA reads TGTGCCACCAGTGATTTGGACCGTCGGACTAGCGGGAGCATACGGGGTGAGCAGTTCTTC.

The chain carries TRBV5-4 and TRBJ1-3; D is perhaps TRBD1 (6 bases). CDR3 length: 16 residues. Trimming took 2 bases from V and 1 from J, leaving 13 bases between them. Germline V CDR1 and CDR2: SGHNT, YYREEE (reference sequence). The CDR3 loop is CASSFGTLASGNTIYF. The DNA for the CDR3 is TGTGCCAGCAGCTTTGGGACACTCGCTTCTGGAAACACCATATATTTT.

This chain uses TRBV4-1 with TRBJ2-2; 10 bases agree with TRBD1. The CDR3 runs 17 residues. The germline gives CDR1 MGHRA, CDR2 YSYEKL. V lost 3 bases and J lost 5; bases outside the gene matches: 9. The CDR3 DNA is TGCGCCAGCAGCCACTGGACAGGGGGGGTTAAAACCGGGGAGCTGTTTTTT. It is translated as CASSHWTGGVKTGELFF.

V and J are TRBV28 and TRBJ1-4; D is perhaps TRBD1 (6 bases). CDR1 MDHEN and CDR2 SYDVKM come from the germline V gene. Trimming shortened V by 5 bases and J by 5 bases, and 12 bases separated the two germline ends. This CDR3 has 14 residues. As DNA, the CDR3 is TGTGCCAGCAGTGCTAACAGGGCGAATGAAAAACTGTTTTTT. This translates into CASSANRANEKLFF.

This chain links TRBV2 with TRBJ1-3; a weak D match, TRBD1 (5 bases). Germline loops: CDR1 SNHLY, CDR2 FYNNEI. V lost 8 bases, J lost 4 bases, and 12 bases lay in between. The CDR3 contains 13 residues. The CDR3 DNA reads TGTGCCAGCTCCAGGGATTTCGGAAACACCATATATTTT. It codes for CASSRDFGNTIYF.

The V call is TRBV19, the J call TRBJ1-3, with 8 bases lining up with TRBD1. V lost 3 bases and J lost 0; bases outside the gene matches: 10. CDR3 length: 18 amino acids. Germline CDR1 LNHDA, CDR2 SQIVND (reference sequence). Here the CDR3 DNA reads TGTGCCAGTAGTATTGGGAGGGACAGGCCTACCTCTGGAAACACCATATATTTT. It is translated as CASSIGRDRPTSGNTIYF.

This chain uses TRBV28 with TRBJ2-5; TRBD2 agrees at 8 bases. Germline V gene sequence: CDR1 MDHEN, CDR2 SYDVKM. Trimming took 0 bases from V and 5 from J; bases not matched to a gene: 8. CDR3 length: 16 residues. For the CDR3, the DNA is TGTGCCAGCAGTTTATGGGGACTAGTTTCCCCGGAGACCCAGTACTTC. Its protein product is CASSLWGLVSPETQYF.

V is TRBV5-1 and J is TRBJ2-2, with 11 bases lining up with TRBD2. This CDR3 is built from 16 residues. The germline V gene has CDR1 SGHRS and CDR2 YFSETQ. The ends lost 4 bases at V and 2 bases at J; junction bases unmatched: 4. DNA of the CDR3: TGCGCCAGCAGCCAGACTAGCGGGACTAACACCGGGGAGCTGTTTTTT. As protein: CASSQTSGTNTGELFF.

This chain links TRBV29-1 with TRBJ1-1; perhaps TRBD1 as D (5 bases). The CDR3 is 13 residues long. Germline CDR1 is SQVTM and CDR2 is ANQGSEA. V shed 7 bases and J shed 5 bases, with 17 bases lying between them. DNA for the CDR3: TGCAGCGCGGGGTACCGGGGGGAGACTGAAGCTTTCTTT. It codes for CSAGYRGETEAFF.

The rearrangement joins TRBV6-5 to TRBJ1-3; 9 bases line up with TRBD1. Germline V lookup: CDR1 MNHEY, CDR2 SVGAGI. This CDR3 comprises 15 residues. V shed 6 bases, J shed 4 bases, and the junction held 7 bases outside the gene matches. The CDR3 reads CASRGDRVLGNTIYF. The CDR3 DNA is TGTGCCAGCAGAGGGGACAGGGTGCTGGGAAACACCATATATTTT.

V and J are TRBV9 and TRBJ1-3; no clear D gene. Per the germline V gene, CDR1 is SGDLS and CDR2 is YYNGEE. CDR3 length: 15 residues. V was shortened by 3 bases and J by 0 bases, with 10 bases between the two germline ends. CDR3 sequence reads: CASSAHMLSGNTIYF. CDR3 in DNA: TGTGCCAGCAGCGCTCACATGCTCTCTGGAAACACCATATATTTT.

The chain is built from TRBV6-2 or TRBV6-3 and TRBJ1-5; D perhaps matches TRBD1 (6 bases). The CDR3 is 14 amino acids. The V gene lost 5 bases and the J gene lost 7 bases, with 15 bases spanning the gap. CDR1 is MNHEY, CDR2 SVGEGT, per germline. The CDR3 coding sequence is TGTGCCAGCAGTCGATCAGGGGCCTGGCAGCCCCAGCATTTT. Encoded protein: CASSRSGAWQPQHF.

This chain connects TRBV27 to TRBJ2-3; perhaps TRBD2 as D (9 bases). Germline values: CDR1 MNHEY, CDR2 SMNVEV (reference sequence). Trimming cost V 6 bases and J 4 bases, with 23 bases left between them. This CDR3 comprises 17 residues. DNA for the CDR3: TGTGCCAGCAGAGACAGGGGCGGGAGGGCCGGAGCAGATACGCAGTATTTT. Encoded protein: CASRDRGGRAGADTQYF.

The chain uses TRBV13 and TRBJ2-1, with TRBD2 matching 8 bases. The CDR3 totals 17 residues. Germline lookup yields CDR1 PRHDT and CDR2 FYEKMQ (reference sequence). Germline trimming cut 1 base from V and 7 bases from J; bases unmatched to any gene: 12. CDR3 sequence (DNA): TGTGCCAGCAGCTTAGTAACTAGCGGCTGGTGGGGTAATGAGCAGTTCTTC. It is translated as CASSLVTSGWWGNEQFF.

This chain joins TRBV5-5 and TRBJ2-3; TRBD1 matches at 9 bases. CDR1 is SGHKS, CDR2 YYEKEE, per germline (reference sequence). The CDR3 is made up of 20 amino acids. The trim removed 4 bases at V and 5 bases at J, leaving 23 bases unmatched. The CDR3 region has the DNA TGTGCCAGCAGCCCCCGCCCGGGACAGGGAAGGCGGGTGGGTATAGATACGCAGTATTTT. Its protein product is CASSPRPGQGRRVGIDTQYF.

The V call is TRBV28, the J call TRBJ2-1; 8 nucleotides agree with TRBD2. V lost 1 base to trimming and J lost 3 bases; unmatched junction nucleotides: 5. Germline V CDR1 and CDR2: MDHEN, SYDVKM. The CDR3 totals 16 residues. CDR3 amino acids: CASSLLGTRGYNEQFF. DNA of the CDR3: TGTGCCAGCAGTTTATTGGGGACTAGGGGCTACAATGAGCAGTTCTTC.